This T cell receptor beta chain is drawn from a study of molecular identifiers for immune sequencing clone quantification. Overall study context: Replicate experiments divided RNA from about 19,000 or 110,000 naive CD8 cells into five parts and sequenced four. Points from the study as a whole: Reportedly, one cell's Jurkat TCR RNA was detected within 1,200,000 naive CD8 cells.

For naive CD8 T cells, sorting used the CD8+CD4-CCR7+CD45RA+ phenotype. Comment on this clonotype: Its matching antigen is unknown.

TCRdb recomputed calls from the PCR reads with MiXCR, one row per CDR3 protein. The sample holds fewer than 350,000 distinct CDR3 sequences, 20% to 25% seen once. The CDR3 totals 14 residues. Per the germline V gene, CDR1 is MGHRA and CDR2 is YSYEKL. V was shortened by 0 bases and J by 13 bases, with 15 bases between the two germline ends. Sequencing was done on a sample of naive CD8+ T cells from blood, with Jurkat cell RNA spiked in. Sample subset: FACS-sorted CD8+CD4-CCR7+CD45RA+ naive T cells. V usage is TRBV4-1 and J usage is TRBJ1-4, with a possible D match to TRBD1 (6 bases). The receptor's source is a human donor in good health. Some libraries in this study had Jurkat cell RNA spiked in. Written as DNA, the CDR3 is TGCGCCAGCAGCCAAGAAGGGGGGGCCCCAAGACTGTTTTTT. Translating it yields CASSQEGGAPRLFF.